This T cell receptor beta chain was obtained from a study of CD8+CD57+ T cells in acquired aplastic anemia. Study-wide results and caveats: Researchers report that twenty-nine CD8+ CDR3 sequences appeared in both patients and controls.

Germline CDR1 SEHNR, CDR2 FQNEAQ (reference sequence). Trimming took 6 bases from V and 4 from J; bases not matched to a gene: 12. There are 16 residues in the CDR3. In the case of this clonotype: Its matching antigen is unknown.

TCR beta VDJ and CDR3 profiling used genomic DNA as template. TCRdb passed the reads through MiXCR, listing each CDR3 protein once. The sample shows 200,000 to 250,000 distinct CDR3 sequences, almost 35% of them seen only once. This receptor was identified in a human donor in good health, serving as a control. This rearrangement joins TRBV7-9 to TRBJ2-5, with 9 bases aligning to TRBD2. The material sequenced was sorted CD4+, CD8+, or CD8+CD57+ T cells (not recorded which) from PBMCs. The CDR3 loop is CASSRLAGNLGETQYF. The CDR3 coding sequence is TGTGCCAGCAGTCGGCTAGCGGGAAATCTAGGAGAGACCCAGTACTTC.